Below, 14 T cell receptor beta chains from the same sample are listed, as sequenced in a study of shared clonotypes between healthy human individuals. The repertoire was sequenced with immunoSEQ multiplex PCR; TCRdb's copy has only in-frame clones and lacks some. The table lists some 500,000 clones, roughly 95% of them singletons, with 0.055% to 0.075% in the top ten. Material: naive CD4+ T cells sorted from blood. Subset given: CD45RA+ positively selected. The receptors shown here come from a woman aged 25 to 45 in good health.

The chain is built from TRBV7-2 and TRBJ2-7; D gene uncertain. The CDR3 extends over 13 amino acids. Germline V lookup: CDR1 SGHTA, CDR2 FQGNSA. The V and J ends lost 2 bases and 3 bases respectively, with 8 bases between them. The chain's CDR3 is CASSLSWGYEQYF. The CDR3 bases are TGTGCCAGCAGCTTATCGTGGGGCTACGAGCAGTACTTC.

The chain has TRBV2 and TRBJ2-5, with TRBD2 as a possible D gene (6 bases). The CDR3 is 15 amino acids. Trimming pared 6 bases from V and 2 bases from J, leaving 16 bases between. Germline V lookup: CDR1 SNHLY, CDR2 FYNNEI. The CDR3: CASRRATREQETQYF. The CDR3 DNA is TGTGCCAGCAGGAGGGCGACTAGAGAGCAAGAGACCCAGTACTTC.

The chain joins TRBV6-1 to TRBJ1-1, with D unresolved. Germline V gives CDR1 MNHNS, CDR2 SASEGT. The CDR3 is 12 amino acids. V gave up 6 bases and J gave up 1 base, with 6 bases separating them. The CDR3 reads CASSAWNTEAFF. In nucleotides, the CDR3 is TGTGCCAGCAGCGCGTGGAACACTGAAGCTTTCTTT.

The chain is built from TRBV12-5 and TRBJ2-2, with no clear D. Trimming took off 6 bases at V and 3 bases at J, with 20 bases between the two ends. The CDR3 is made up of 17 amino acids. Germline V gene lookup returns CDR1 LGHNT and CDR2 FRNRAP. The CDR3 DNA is TGTGCTAGTGGATCACCCGGTCATGTAGTCGACACCGGGGAGCTGTTTTTT. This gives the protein CASGSPGHVVDTGELFF.

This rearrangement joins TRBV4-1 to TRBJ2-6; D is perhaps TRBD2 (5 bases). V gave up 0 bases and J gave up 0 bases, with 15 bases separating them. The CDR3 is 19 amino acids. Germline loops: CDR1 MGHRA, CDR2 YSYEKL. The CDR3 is CASSQDLSGQSSGANVLTF. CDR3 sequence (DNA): TGCGCCAGCAGCCAAGATCTAAGCGGCCAAAGCTCTGGGGCCAACGTCCTGACTTTC.

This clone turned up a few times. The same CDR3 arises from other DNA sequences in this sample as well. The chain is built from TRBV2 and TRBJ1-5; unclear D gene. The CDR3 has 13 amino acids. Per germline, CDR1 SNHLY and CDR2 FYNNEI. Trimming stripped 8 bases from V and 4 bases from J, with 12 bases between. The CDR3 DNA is TGTGCCAGCGGGTCGGGGAATAATCAGCCCCAGCATTTT. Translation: CASGSGNNQPQHF. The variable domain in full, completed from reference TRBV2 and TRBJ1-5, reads EPEVTQTPSHQVTQMGQEVILRCVPISNHLYFYWYRQILGQKVEFLVSFYNNEISEKSEIFDDQFSVERPDGSNFTLKIRSTKLEDSAMYFCASGSGNNQPQHFGDGTRLSIL.

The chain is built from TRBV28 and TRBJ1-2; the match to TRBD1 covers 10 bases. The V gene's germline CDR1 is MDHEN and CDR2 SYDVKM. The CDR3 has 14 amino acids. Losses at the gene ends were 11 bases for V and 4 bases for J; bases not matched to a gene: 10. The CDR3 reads CACIGTGAFYGYTF. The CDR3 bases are TGTGCCTGCATAGGGACAGGGGCATTCTATGGCTACACCTTC.

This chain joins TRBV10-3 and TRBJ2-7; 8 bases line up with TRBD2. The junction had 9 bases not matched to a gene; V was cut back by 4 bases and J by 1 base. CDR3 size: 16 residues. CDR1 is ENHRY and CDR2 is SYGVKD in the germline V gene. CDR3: CAISALTGTRSYEQYF. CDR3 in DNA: TGTGCCATCAGTGCACTAACCGGGACTAGATCCTACGAGCAGTACTTC.

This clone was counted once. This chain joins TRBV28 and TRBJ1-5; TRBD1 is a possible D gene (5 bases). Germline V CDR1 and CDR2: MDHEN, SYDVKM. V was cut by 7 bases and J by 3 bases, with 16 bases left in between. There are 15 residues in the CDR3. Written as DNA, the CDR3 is TGTGCCAGCATCCCCTCGGTAGGGGACAATCAGCCCCAGCATTTT. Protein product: CASIPSVGDNQPQHF.

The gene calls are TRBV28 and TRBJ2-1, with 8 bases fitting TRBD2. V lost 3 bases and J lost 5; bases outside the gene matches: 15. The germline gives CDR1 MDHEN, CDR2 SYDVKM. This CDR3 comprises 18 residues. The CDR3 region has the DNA TGTGCCAGCAGTTTTGTTACTAGCGGATACGGAGGTGACAATGAGCAGTTCTTC. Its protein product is CASSFVTSGYGGDNEQFF. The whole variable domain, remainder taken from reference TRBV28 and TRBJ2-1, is DVKVTQSSRYLVKRTGEKVFLECVQDMDHENMFWYRQDPGLGLRLIYFSYDVKMKEKGDIPEGYSVSREKKERFSLILESASTNQTSMYLCASSFVTSGYGGDNEQFFGPGTRLTVL.

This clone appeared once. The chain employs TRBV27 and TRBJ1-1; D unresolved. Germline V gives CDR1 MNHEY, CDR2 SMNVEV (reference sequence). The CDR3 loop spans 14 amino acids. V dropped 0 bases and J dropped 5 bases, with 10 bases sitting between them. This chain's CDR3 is CASSLSRLTTEAFF. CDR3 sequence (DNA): TGTGCCAGCAGTTTATCGAGGCTGACAACTGAAGCTTTCTTT.

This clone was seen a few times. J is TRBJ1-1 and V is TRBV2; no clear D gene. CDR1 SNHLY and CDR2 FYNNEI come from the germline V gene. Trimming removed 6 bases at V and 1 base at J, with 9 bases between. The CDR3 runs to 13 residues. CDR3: CASSPAPNTEAFF. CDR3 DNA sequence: TGTGCCAGCAGCCCAGCCCCGAACACTGAAGCTTTCTTT.

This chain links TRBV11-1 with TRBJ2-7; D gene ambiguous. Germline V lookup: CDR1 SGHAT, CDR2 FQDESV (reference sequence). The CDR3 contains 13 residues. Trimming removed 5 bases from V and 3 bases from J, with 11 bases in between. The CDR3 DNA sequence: TGTGCCAGCAGCCGATTAGGGATCTACGAGCAGTACTTC. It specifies CASSRLGIYEQYF.

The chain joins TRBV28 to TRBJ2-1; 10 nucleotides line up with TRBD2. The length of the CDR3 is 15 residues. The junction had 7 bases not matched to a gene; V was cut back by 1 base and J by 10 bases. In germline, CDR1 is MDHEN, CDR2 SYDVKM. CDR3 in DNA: TGTGCCAGCAGTTTATTGTCCCTAGCGGGGGACGAGCAGTTCTTC. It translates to CASSLLSLAGDEQFF. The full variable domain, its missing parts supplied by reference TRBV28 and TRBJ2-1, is DVKVTQSSRYLVKRTGEKVFLECVQDMDHENMFWYRQDPGLGLRLIYFSYDVKMKEKGDIPEGYSVSREKKERFSLILESASTNQTSMYLCASSLLSLAGDEQFFGPGTRLTVL.